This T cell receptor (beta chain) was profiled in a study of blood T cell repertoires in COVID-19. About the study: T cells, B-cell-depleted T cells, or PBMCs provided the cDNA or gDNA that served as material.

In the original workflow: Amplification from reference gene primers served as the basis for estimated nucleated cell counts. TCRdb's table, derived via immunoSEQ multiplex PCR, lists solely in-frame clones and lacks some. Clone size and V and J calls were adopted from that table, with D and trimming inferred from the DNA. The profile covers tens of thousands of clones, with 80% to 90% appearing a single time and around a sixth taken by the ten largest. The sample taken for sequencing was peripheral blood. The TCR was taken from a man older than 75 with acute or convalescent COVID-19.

The CDR3 nucleotides are TGCAGCGCCCGACAGGGCAATCAGCCCCAGCATTTT. Translating gives CSARQGNQPQHF. This chain connects TRBV29-1 to TRBJ1-5; D possibly corresponds to TRBD1 (6 bases). The CDR3 totals 12 residues. Germline CDR1 is SQVTM and CDR2 is ANQGSEA. V lost 7 bases to trimming and J lost 2 bases, with 9 bases between them.